A selection of T cell receptor beta chains follows, all from one sample in a study of cytomegalovirus exposure and HLA in healthy donors. Profiled with immunoSEQ multiplex PCR; TCRdb holds only in-frame clones, not every one. This table holds 45,000 to 65,000 clones, approximately 82% found once. The sequencing input was PBMCs. These receptors were taken from a woman aged 18-35 years in good health and CMV-seronegative. CDR3s include the opening cysteine and the closing phenylalanine or tryptophan. D genes are given only for firm matches. The size of a clone is reported for some rows only, either as once, few or many, or as a class for expanded clones.

D	size	V	J	DNA	CDR3
TRBD1	-	TRBV5-1	TRBJ2-1	TGCGCCAGTACCGGGACAGACTACAATGAGCAGTTCTTC	CASTGTDYNEQFF
-	few	TRBV6-4	TRBJ2-2	TGTGCCAGCAGTGACGGGTCAGGGCACGGGGAGCTGTTTTTT	CASSDGSGHGELFF
TRBD1	-	TRBV27	TRBJ2-7	TGTGCCAGCAGTACTTCCCTCGGACAGGGTTTAGCCTACGAGCAGTACTTC	CASSTSLGQGLAYEQYF
TRBD2	-	TRBV5-1	TRBJ2-1	TGCGCCAGCAGCTTGGCCGGGACTAGCATGGGCAATGAGCAGTTCTTC	CASSLAGTSMGNEQFF
TRBD1	-	TRBV10-3	TRBJ1-1	TGTGCCATCAGGCATGACAGGGGGAACACTGAAGCTTTCTTT	CAIRHDRGNTEAFF
-	-	TRBV4-1	TRBJ1-5	TGCGCCAGCAGCCAGGCACAGGGCACTAATCAGCCCCAGCATTTT	CASSQAQGTNQPQHF
-	-	TRBV7-6	TRBJ2-1	TGTGCCAGCACCCCGATACCCCTAGAGTACTCCTACAATGAGCAGTTCTTC	CASTPIPLEYSYNEQFF
-	-	TRBV28	TRBJ2-1	TGTGCCAGCAGCTATCTACGATCGGGGAGCTCCTACAATGAGCAGTTCTTC	CASSYLRSGSSYNEQFF
TRBD2	once	TRBV7-6	TRBJ2-1	TGTGCCAGCAGCTTCTTAGCGGGAGAGGTCCCGGGCAATGAGCAGTTCTTC	CASSFLAGEVPGNEQFF
-	-	TRBV4-1	TRBJ2-7	TGCGCCAGCAGACCTGTTAGTAGCGGAGGCCCCTACGAGCAGTACTTC	CASRPVSSGGPYEQYF
-	-	TRBV11-2	TRBJ1-5	TGTGCCAGCAAGGGGGGGGGCAACAATCAGCCCCAGCATTTT	CASKGGGNNQPQHF
-	-	TRBV28	TRBJ1-2	TGTGCCAGCAGTTTCCGAGGCTATGGCTACACCTTC	CASSFRGYGYTF
TRBD2	few	TRBV6-4	TRBJ2-3	TGTGCCAGCAGTGACTCAGCGGGAGCAGCAGATACGCAGTATTTT	CASSDSAGAADTQYF
-	-	TRBV14	TRBJ2-7	TGTGCCAGCAGCCAAGATGGTATAGGGGGTATCTACGAGCAGTACTTC	CASSQDGIGGIYEQYF
TRBD2	-	TRBV6-1	TRBJ2-6	TGTGCTGATGGGGGGGGTTGGGCTGGGGCCAACGTCCTGACTTTC	CADGGGWAGANVLTF
-	-	TRBV15	TRBJ2-7	TGTGCCACCAGCAGATCCAACGGGGGCGAGCAGTACTTC	CATSRSNGGEQYF
-	-	TRBV15	TRBJ1-1	TGTGCCACCAGCAGAGATGGGGGGTGGAGCACTGAAGCTTTCTTT	CATSRDGGWSTEAFF
TRBD2	-	TRBV6-4	TRBJ2-1	TGTGCCAGCAGTGACGGAAGGGGTCTAGCGGGAGTAGATGAGCAGTTCTTC	CASSDGRGLAGVDEQFF
TRBD1	-	TRBV11-3	TRBJ2-1	TGTGCCAGCAGCTTAGAACAGGGGGCAACCTACAATGAGCAGTTCTTC	CASSLEQGATYNEQFF
TRBD2	-	TRBV18	TRBJ2-1	TGTGCCAGCTCACCACCACTAGCGGGAGGTTCAGGTGAGCAGTTCTTC	CASSPPLAGGSGEQFF
TRBD2	-	TRBV6-6	TRBJ2-1	TGTGCCAGCAGTTATCTGGGGCGGGAGGGGGGGGAGCAGTTCTTC	CASSYLGREGGEQFF
TRBD1	once	TRBV15	TRBJ1-5	TGTGCCACCAGCCTTGAGGGACAGGGGGCGCGTCAGCCCCAGCATTTT	CATSLEGQGARQPQHF
TRBD1	-	TRBV5-1	TRBJ2-7	TGCGCCAGCAGCCGGCCAGGACAGGGGAAAACAGGCGAGCAGTACTTC	CASSRPGQGKTGEQYF
-	-	TRBV6-5	TRBJ1-5	TGTGCCAGCAGTTACTCGACAAATCAGCCCCAGCATTTT	CASSYSTNQPQHF
TRBD2	-	TRBV4-1	TRBJ2-7	TGCGCCAGCAGCCAGTCTAGCGGGTTCTACGAGCAGTACTTC	CASSQSSGFYEQYF
TRBD2	-	TRBV28	TRBJ2-7	TGTGCCAGCAGTCCAGGGACTAGCGGGAGCCTTTGGCAGTACTTC	CASSPGTSGSLWQYF
-	-	TRBV15	TRBJ2-3	TGTGCCACCAGCAGACCTGACAGGGAGGTTCAGTATTTT	CATSRPDREVQYF
-	-	TRBV6-1	TRBJ2-7	TGTGCCAGCAGTGAAGGTTCGGACAGCTCCTACGAGCAGTACTTC	CASSEGSDSSYEQYF
TRBD2	-	TRBV25-1	TRBJ2-7	TGTGCCAGCAGTGAGGCCCGGGGGGTCTACGGGCAGTACTTC	CASSEARGVYGQYF
-	few	TRBV5-5	TRBJ2-3	TGTGCCAGCAGCTTGATACCGGGCACAGATACGCAGTATTTT	CASSLIPGTDTQYF
-	-	TRBV7-8	TRBJ1-2	TGTGCCAGCAGCTTACCTGGAGGCAGGCGGGGTGGCTACACCTTC	CASSLPGGRRGGYTF
TRBD2	-	TRBV10-3	TRBJ2-2	TGTGCCATCAGTGAGGTAGCGGGAGCGAACACCGGGGAGCTGTTTTTT	CAISEVAGANTGELFF
TRBD2	-	TRBV18	TRBJ2-7	TGTGCCAGCTCACCCGGAGGGCCAAACGGGGGGGCCTACGAGCAGTACTTC	CASSPGGPNGGAYEQYF
-	-	TRBV28	TRBJ1-4	TGTGCCAGCAGTTTCGACAGAGAGAATGAAAAACTGTTTTTT	CASSFDRENEKLFF
-	once	TRBV5-1	TRBJ2-5	TGCGCCAGCAGCTCTACAGGGAGCGAAGGGACCCAGTACTTC	CASSSTGSEGTQYF
TRBD2	-	TRBV15	TRBJ2-7	TGTGCCACCAGCAGAGATCGAAGCGGGAGCGACGAGCAGTACTTC	CATSRDRSGSDEQYF
-	few	TRBV29-1	TRBJ1-1	TGCAGCGTTGAACAGGGAATGAACACTGAAGCTTTCTTT	CSVEQGMNTEAFF
-	-	TRBV9	TRBJ1-2	TGTGCCAGCAGCGTGGGCAGTCGACATGCTAACTATGGCTACACCTTC	CASSVGSRHANYGYTF
-	-	TRBV10-2	TRBJ2-7	TGCGCCAGCAGTGGGACACCGTACGAGCAGTACTTC	CASSGTPYEQYF
TRBD1	-	TRBV28	TRBJ2-7	TGTGCCAGCAGTTTCTTGCAGGGGGCGTACGAGCAGTACTTC	CASSFLQGAYEQYF
TRBD2	-	TRBV27	TRBJ2-7	TGTGCCAGCACCCAGCGGGGGCCTAGCGGGAGTGGAGAGCAGTACTTC	CASTQRGPSGSGEQYF
TRBD2	-	TRBV6-1	TRBJ2-3	TGTGCCAGCAGTGAATCCCTAGCGGACACAGATACGCAGTATTTT	CASSESLADTDTQYF
-	-	TRBV27	TRBJ1-4	TGTGCCAGCCTAGGGGCGGTTGGTGAAAAACTGTTTTTT	CASLGAVGEKLFF
-	-	TRBV27	TRBJ2-6	TGTGCCAGCAGCCGCGACTCTGGGGCCAACGTCCTGACTTTC	CASSRDSGANVLTF
-	-	TRBV18	TRBJ1-4	TGTGCCAGCTCTAGGGGGACTAATGAAAAACTGTTTTTT	CASSRGTNEKLFF
-	-	TRBV14	TRBJ2-5	TGTGCCAGCAGCCAAGCGCGGAGATGGGGCCCCCAAGAGACCCAGTACTTC	CASSQARRWGPQETQYF